These 26 T cell receptor beta chains came from one sample sequenced in a study of T cells after yellow fever vaccination. MiXCR, applied by TCRdb to the 5' RACE reads, yields one record per CDR3 protein. This repertoire shows tens of thousands of distinct CDR3 sequences, just over 6.5% found once; its top ten account for around 37%. Specimen: CD8+ T cells sorted from PBMCs, collected approximately 40 days after the first yellow fever vaccination. The source of these receptors is a man between 18 and 29 years old who received the YFV17D yellow fever vaccine.

The chain has TRBV4-1 and TRBJ2-7; D remains unclear. There are 16 residues in the CDR3. Germline CDR1 is MGHRA and CDR2 is YSYEKL. The V end lost 0 bases, the J end lost 1 base, and 13 bases lay between the germline ends. CDR3 sequence reads: CASSQEGYFGSYEQYF. CDR3 coding DNA: TGCGCCAGCAGCCAAGAAGGGTATTTTGGGTCCTACGAGCAGTACTTC.

This chain uses TRBV20-1 with TRBJ1-3, with D possibly being TRBD1 (6 bases). CDR1 is DFQATT and CDR2 is SNEGSKA in the germline V gene (reference sequence). V lost 0 bases and J 2 bases, leaving 11 bases between the germline ends. The length of the CDR3 is 15 residues. CDR3 loop: CSARDPGQTGNTIYF. Written as DNA, the CDR3 is TGCAGTGCTAGAGATCCTGGACAGACTGGAAACACCATATATTTT.

In this sample, this clonotype turned up a few times. The rearrangement joins TRBV7-9 to TRBJ2-2; D gene ambiguous. The CDR3 extends over 10 amino acids. The V gene's germline CDR1 is SEHNR and CDR2 FQNEAQ (reference sequence). The germline V and J ends were trimmed by 10 bases and 4 bases, with 4 bases remaining between them. The CDR3 is CAIATGELFF. The CDR3 nucleotides read TGTGCCATAGCCACCGGGGAGCTGTTTTTT.

This clonotype was seen ten or more times. The J gene is TRBJ1-4, the V gene TRBV23-1, with TRBD1 matching over 7 bases. TRBV23-1 is designated an ORF whose function remains uncertain. The CDR3 contains 14 residues. The V and J ends lost 11 bases and 8 bases, in that order; junction bases with no gene match: 14. The CDR3 reads CAGNTGTAGEKLFF. The DNA of the CDR3 is TGCGCCGGAAATACCGGGACAGCGGGCGAAAAACTGTTTTTT.

This clonotype was observed at least ten times. The chain employs TRBV5-5 and TRBJ2-7, with a weak D call TRBD1 (6 bases). CDR1 and CDR2 from the germline V gene are SGHKS and YYEKEE (reference sequence). CDR3 length: 14 amino acids. V lost 3 bases to trimming and J lost 6 bases, with 16 bases between them. CDR3 protein: CASSSKWDMGEQYF. The DNA of the CDR3 is TGTGCCAGCAGCTCGAAATGGGACATGGGCGAGCAGTACTTC.

This clonotype came up many times. The rearrangement uses TRBV4-3 and TRBJ2-3, with D possibly being TRBD2 (7 bases). V shed 0 bases and J shed 4 bases, with 20 bases lying between them. Germline CDR1 and CDR2: LGHNA and YSLEER. This CDR3 has 18 residues. The CDR3 is CASSQDRYAGAHSDTQYF. The CDR3 region has the DNA TGCGCCAGCAGCCAAGATCGTTACGCGGGGGCGCACTCAGATACGCAGTATTTT.

The table lists this clonotype with a few counts. The chain uses TRBV7-9 and TRBJ1-5, with D possibly matching TRBD1 (5 bases). The CDR3 runs to 14 residues. Germline CDR1 and CDR2: SEHNR and FQNEAQ (reference sequence). V lost 4 bases and J 5 bases, leaving 12 bases between the germline ends. The CDR3: CASSSLKGDQPQHF. In DNA, the CDR3 is TGTGCCAGCAGCTCGCTTAAAGGGGATCAGCCCCAGCATTTT.

V gene TRBV29-1 combines with J gene TRBJ2-2, with TRBD1 matching over 8 bases. Unmatched junction bases numbered 1, after V lost 6 bases and J lost 4 bases. Germline values: CDR1 SQVTM, CDR2 ANQGSEA. The CDR3 covers 12 residues. CDR3 sequence reads: CSVTGGTGELFF. In DNA form, the CDR3 reads TGCAGCGTCACAGGGGGCACCGGGGAGCTGTTTTTT.

This clonotype was picked up a small number of times. V gene TRBV24-1 combines with J gene TRBJ2-1; 9 bases are shared with TRBD1. Germline CDR1 reads KGHDR; CDR2 reads SFDVKD. V trimming: 5 bases; J trimming: 8 bases; junction bases outside the gene matches: 18. CDR3 length equals 18 residues. CDR3: CATSGPGQGIPPWDEQFF. CDR3 bases: TGTGCCACCAGTGGTCCCGGACAGGGGATTCCCCCCTGGGATGAGCAGTTCTTC.

This clonotype was counted many times. This chain joins TRBV29-1 and TRBJ2-3; D possibly corresponds to TRBD1 (6 bases). Germline values: CDR1 SQVTM, CDR2 ANQGSEA. The CDR3 consists of 15 residues. Trimming pared 3 bases from V and 1 base from J, leaving 14 bases between. In DNA form, the CDR3 reads TGCAGCGTTGAGACCGGACAGTTTGGCACAGATACGCAGTATTTT. Its protein is CSVETGQFGTDTQYF.

The sample holds a few counts of this clonotype. The chain links TRBV4-3 to TRBJ1-1, with D uncertain. Trimming pared 1 base from V and 1 base from J, leaving 10 bases between. The CDR3 length is 15 residues. Germline CDR1 is LGHNA and CDR2 is YSLEER. The CDR3 nucleotides read TGCGCCAGCAGCCAAGGTTGGGGAGCGAACACTGAAGCTTTCTTT. Encoded protein: CASSQGWGANTEAFF.

The sample holds a few counts of this clonotype. This chain joins TRBV7-6 and TRBJ2-6, with no clear D. Germline CDR1 reads SGHVS; CDR2 reads FNYEAQ. V was clipped by 5 bases and J by 3 bases, with 11 bases between them. The CDR3 has 15 amino acids. CDR3 sequence (DNA): TGTGCCAGCAGCCCCCTTTTCGGTGGGGCCAACGTCCTGACTTTC. It codes for CASSPLFGGANVLTF.

The chain has TRBV12-3 or TRBV12-4 and TRBJ2-7; D is unresolved. V was shortened by 0 bases and J by 7 bases, with 4 bases between the two germline ends. The CDR3 spans 11 residues. The CDR3 here is CASSLASEQYF. CDR3 nucleotide sequence: TGTGCCAGCAGTTTAGCGTCTGAGCAGTACTTC.

This clonotype was counted ten times or more. The chain links TRBV12-3 or TRBV12-4 to TRBJ2-7; unclear D gene. Trimming removed 6 bases from V and 0 bases from J, with 9 bases in between. The CDR3 length is 13 residues. CDR3 sequence (DNA): TGTGCCAGCAGCCCGAACCCCTCCTACGAGCAGTACTTC. Protein product: CASSPNPSYEQYF.

The chain couples TRBV6-1 to TRBJ2-2; tentative D call: TRBD2 (6 bases). The CDR3 is made up of 15 amino acids. Trimming pared 5 bases from V and 6 bases from J, leaving 16 bases between. Germline values: CDR1 MNHNS, CDR2 SASEGT. The CDR3 is CASSTPQGLSGELFF. The CDR3 nucleotides read TGTGCCAGCAGTACCCCTCAGGGACTGTCCGGGGAGCTGTTTTTT.

This clonotype was counted at least ten times. This sequence joins TRBV7-7 and TRBJ2-3; D call uncertain. Germline CDR1 reads SSHAT; CDR2 reads FNYEAQ (reference sequence). The V and J ends lost 5 bases and 6 bases respectively, with 9 bases between them. The CDR3 consists of 12 residues. The CDR3 sequence: CASSPIPDTQYF. For the CDR3, the DNA is TGTGCCAGCAGCCCCATACCCGATACGCAGTATTTT.

This clonotype was seen at least ten times. The V call is TRBV6-1, the J call TRBJ2-2, with 8 positions matching TRBD1. In germline, CDR1 is MNHNS, CDR2 SASEGT. After removal of 6 bases from V and 6 bases from J, the junction contained 9 bases not matched to a gene. The CDR3 loop spans 15 amino acids. CDR3 sequence: CASSPRGLWSGELFF. The CDR3 region has the DNA TGTGCCAGCAGCCCCAGGGGGCTTTGGTCCGGGGAGCTGTTTTTT.

This clonotype showed up just a few times. V usage is TRBV19 and J usage is TRBJ2-1, with D unresolved. The CDR3 consists of 14 residues. Trimming pared 7 bases from V and 9 bases from J, leaving 19 bases between. Germline loops: CDR1 LNHDA, CDR2 SQIVND (reference sequence). This chain's CDR3 is CASTNSLSIGEQFF. The CDR3 DNA sequence: TGTGCCAGTACGAACAGCCTTTCCATTGGTGAGCAGTTCTTC.

The sample holds a few counts of this clonotype. The gene calls are TRBV19 and TRBJ2-3, with a possible D match to TRBD1 (5 bases). This CDR3 spans 14 amino acids. Trimming shortened V by 5 bases and J by 3 bases, and 12 bases separated the two germline ends. Germline loops: CDR1 LNHDA, CDR2 SQIVND (reference sequence). The CDR3 sequence is CASSSRVQTDTQYF. The CDR3, as DNA: TGTGCCAGTAGTTCCAGGGTCCAGACAGATACGCAGTATTTT.

This sequence joins TRBV9 and TRBJ2-3; maybe TRBD1 (6 bases). The V gene's germline CDR1 is SGDLS and CDR2 YYNGEE. Trimming stripped 3 bases from V and 1 base from J, with 12 bases between. The CDR3 totals 15 residues. The CDR3 is CASSENYRGTDTQYF. The CDR3 bases are TGTGCCAGCAGCGAGAACTACAGGGGCACAGATACGCAGTATTTT. The entire variable domain, with the rest obtained from reference TRBV9 and TRBJ2-3, is as follows: DSGVTQTPKHLITATGQRVTLRCSPRSGDLSVYWYQQSLDQGLQFLIQYYNGEERAKGNILERFSAQQFPDLHSELNLSSLELGDSALYFCASSENYRGTDTQYFGPGTRLTVL.

This clonotype showed up many times. CDR3 sequence (DNA): TGTGCCAGCAGGAGGTCCTACAATGAGCAGTTCTTC. Its translation: CASRRSYNEQFF. The chain carries TRBV27 and TRBJ2-1; D ambiguous. V gave up 6 bases and J gave up 1 base, with 4 bases separating them. Germline assignment: CDR1 MNHEY and CDR2 SMNVEV (reference sequence). This CDR3 has 12 amino acids.

The chain combines TRBV20-1 with TRBJ2-7; D might be TRBD1 (5 bases). Trimming removed 6 bases at V and 6 bases at J, with 12 bases between. The CDR3 has 11 residues. Looked up from germline, CDR1 is DFQATT and CDR2 is SNEGSKA (reference sequence). CDR3: CSAATGSEQYF. In nucleotides, the CDR3 is TGCAGTGCCGCTACAGGTTCCGAGCAGTACTTC.

This clonotype has a handful of counts. V and J are TRBV29-1 and TRBJ2-2, with D uncertain. CDR3 length: 12 amino acids. Trimming removed 4 bases from V and 4 bases from J, with 7 bases in between. CDR1 and CDR2 from the germline V gene are SQVTM and ANQGSEA. The CDR3: CSVAGLTGELFF. The CDR3 DNA is TGCAGCGTTGCTGGGCTCACCGGGGAGCTGTTTTTT.

This clonotype was counted a few times. The gene calls are TRBV6-2 or TRBV6-3 and TRBJ2-7, with TRBD1 matching over 11 bases. The CDR3 is 15 amino acids. CDR1 is MNHEY, CDR2 SVGEGT, per germline. V lost 5 bases, J lost 2 bases, and 5 bases stayed unmatched. CDR3 DNA: TGTGCCAGCAGTCCAGGGACAGGGGGGGCCTACGAGCAGTACGTC. Residues: CASSPGTGGAYEQYV.

There are many counts of this clonotype. CDR3 coding DNA: TGCGCCAGCAGCTTGAGAGGTAACCCTTACAATGAGCAGTTCTTC. Translated: CASSLRGNPYNEQFF. The chain couples TRBV5-1 to TRBJ2-1; D not resolved. Germline V lookup: CDR1 SGHRS, CDR2 YFSETQ. The V end was cut by 1 base, the J end by 4 bases, with 12 bases between. CDR3 length equals 15 residues.

In this sample, this clonotype turned up many times. The chain uses TRBV6-4 and TRBJ2-2; the D call may be TRBD1 or TRBD2 (5 bases each). Trimming stripped 2 bases from V and 3 bases from J, with 7 bases between. Germline assignment: CDR1 MRHNA and CDR2 SNTAGT. The CDR3 extends over 14 amino acids. The CDR3: CASSDRGDTGELFF. CDR3 DNA: TGTGCCAGCAGTGACAGGGGAGACACCGGGGAGCTGTTTTTT.